This entry is about one T cell receptor (beta chain). The antigen remains undetermined. This record belongs to a study of T cell responses to AZD1222 COVID-19 vaccine. Findings of the study overall: Donors were mostly white British, more females; clonal diversity possibly underestimated. Just a handful of AZD1222 recipients tested seropositive at baseline. With dominance at 160-218 and 743-854, vaccine-associated CD4 TCRs spanned spike.

Data came from immunoSEQ multiplex PCR; TCRdb stores just in-frame clones and leaves some out. The table lists some 90,000 clones, approximately 91% of them singletons. The CDR3 spans 16 residues. V lost 3 bases to trimming and J lost 6 bases; unmatched junction nucleotides: 5. CDR1 SGHAT and CDR2 FQDESV come from the germline V gene (reference sequence). The sequences come from peripheral blood, collected on day 0 of AZD1222 vaccination. The genes are TRBV11-1 and TRBJ2-3, with TRBD2 matching over 14 bases. The clonotype originates from an adult in good health. CDR3 sequence: CASSFGLAGGEDTQYF. DNA of the CDR3: TGTGCCAGCAGCTTCGGACTAGCGGGGGGCGAGGATACGCAGTATTTT.